This TCR beta chain stems from a study of blood T cell repertoires in COVID-19. The CDR3 has 14 amino acids. Trimming removed 0 bases from V and 1 base from J, with 6 bases in between. Germline lookup yields CDR1 SGHTA and CDR2 FQGNSA. Participants came from about two dozen US areas, aged roughly 18 to 89 years. Participants reported their clinical history, and cohort assignment relied on those reports. The authors' processing: Amplification of reference gene primers provided the estimated nucleated cell counts. TCRdb's copy holds only in-frame clones and misses some; the assay was immunoSEQ multiplex PCR. Clonal size and the V and J genes are those of that table, whereas D and trimming came from the DNA. The sample consists of about 290,000 clones, approximately 91% of them appearing once.

V usage is TRBV7-2 and J usage is TRBJ1-1; D gene uncertain. This TCR was recovered from a woman aged 40 to 50 who had recovered from COVID-19. The sequencing sample was made of PBMCs or T cells enriched from blood (not recorded which). The CDR3 nucleotides are TGTGCCAGCAGCTTAGCAATAGCGAACACTGAAGCTTTCTTT. Its protein is CASSLAIANTEAFF.